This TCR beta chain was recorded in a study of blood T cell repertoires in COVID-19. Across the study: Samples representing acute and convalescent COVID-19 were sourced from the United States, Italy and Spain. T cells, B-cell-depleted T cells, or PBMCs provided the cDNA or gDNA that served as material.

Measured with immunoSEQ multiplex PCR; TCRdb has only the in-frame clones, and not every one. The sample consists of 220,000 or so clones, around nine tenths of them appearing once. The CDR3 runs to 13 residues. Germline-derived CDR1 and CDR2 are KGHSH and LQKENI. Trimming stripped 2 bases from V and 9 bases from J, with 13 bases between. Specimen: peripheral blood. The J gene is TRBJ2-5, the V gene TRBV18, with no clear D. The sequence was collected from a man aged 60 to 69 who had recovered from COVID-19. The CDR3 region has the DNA TGTGCCAGCTCACCAGACATCCAGGTGGCCCAGTACTTC. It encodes CASSPDIQVAQYF.